This is a list of T cell receptor beta chains from one sample in a study of beta chain features in type 1 diabetes. Sequencing was performed with immunoSEQ multiplex PCR; in TCRdb, only in-frame clones are kept and a portion is missing. This table holds about 260,000 clones, roughly 20% found once. Material for sequencing was naive CD4+ T cells from blood. Source of these receptors: a woman aged 35 to 49 with type 1 diabetes. The CDR3 runs from the conserved cysteine through the conserved F or W.

>TRBV4-3
CASSHMRTSGGSGANVLTF
>TRBV28
CATDDRGYNQPQHF
>TRBV7-9
CASSLVGDMNGYTF
>TRBV29-1
CSVRTGEGLAFF
>TRBV9
CASSVGQYYGYTF
>TRBV5-4
CASTFFGQGITYGYTF
>TRBV4-3
CASSQDSGGQPQHF
>TRBV9
CASSERDRGSYNEQFF
>TRBV10-3
CAISDRQVQETQYF
>TRBV29-1
CSVDRLSSYNEQFF
>TRBV7-9
CASSLGLAGFEQFF
>TRBV18
CASSPGPGGEQFF
>TRBV29-1
CSVEGQYTDTQYF
>TRBV28
CASSPHGLYNEQFF
>TRBV15
CATSRMQGQETQYF
>TRBV28
CASRLAGVAYEQYF
>TRBV29-1
CSVAGTSGQETQYF
>TRBV5-1
CASSKDINTDTQYF